The sequence of this TCR beta chain was determined in a study of tumor and adjacent non-tumor tissue in lung cancer. RNA was extracted from bulk tissue without any cell sorting. Distant lung tissue was collected more than 3 cm away from the tumor edge. TCRbeta libraries were built with three rounds of nested PCR, modified from ARM-PCR. TCRdb recomputed calls from the multiplex PCR reads with MiXCR, one row per CDR3 protein. Of 55,000 to 65,000 distinct CDR3 sequences listed, more than 55% are singletons. The sample holds many counts of this clonotype. The sequencing sample was made of distant non-tumor lung tissue. The receptor was derived from a man in his sixties or seventies with non-small cell lung cancer.

CDR3: CASSLGVVETQYF. The CDR3 DNA follows: TGTGCCAGCAGCTTAGGGGTTGTGGAGACCCAGTACTTC. The chain is built from TRBV7-8 and TRBJ2-5; D gene ambiguous. V lost 1 base and J 5 bases, leaving 8 bases between the germline ends. The germline gives CDR1 SGHVS, CDR2 FQNEAQ. CDR3 size: 13 residues.